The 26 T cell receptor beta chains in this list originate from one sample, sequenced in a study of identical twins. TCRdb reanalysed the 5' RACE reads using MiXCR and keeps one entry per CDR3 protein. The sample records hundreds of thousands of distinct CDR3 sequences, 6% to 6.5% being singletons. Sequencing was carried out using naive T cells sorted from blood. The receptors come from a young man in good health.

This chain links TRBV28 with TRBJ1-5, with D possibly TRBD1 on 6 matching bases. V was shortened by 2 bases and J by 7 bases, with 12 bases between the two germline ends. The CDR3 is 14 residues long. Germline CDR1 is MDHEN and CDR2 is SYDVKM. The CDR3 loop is CASSLIGGGQPQHF. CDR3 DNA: TGTGCCAGCAGTTTAATTGGGGGCGGACAGCCCCAGCATTTT.

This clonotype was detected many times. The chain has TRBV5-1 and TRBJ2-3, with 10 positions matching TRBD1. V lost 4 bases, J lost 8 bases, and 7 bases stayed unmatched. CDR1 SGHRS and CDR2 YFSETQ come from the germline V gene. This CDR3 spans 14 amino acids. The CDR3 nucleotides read TGCGCCAGCAGCCCGACGGGACAGGGGACTACGCAGTATTTT. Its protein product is CASSPTGQGTTQYF.

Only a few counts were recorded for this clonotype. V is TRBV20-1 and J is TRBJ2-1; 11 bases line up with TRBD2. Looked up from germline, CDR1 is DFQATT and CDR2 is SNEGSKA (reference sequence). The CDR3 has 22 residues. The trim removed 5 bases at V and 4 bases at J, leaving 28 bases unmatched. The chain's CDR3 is CSAFYDSGTSGISMGKYNEQFF. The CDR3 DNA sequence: TGCAGTGCTTTCTACGATTCCGGGACTAGCGGTATCTCGATGGGTAAATACAATGAGCAGTTCTTC.

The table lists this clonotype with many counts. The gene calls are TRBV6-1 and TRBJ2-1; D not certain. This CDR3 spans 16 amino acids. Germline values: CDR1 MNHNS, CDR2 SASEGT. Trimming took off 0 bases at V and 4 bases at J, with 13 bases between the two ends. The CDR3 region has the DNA TGTGCCAGCAGTGAAGCGTCATATCCCACTTACAATGAGCAGTTCTTC. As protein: CASSEASYPTYNEQFF.

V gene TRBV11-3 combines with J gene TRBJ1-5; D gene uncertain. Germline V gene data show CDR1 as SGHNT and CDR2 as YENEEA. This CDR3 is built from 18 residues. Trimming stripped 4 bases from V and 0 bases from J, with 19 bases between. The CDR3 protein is CASSSLGVSAVSNQPQHF. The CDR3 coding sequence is TGTGCCAGCAGCTCCTTAGGTGTTTCGGCGGTTAGCAATCAGCCCCAGCATTTT.

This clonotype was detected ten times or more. The CDR3 loop is CSATGRQGDRKYF. CDR3 sequence (DNA): TGCAGTGCCACCGGGCGACAGGGAGATAGGAAATATTTT. The chain joins TRBV20-1 to TRBJ2-3, with TRBD1 identical over 7 bases. The CDR3 totals 13 residues. The trim removed 6 bases at V and 15 bases at J, leaving 18 bases unmatched. Germline V gene data show CDR1 as DFQATT and CDR2 as SNEGSKA (reference sequence).

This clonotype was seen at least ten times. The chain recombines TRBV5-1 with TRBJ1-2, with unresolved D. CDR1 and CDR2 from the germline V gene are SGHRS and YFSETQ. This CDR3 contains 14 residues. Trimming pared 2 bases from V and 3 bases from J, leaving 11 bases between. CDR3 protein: CASSFASEDYGYTF. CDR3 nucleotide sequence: TGCGCCAGCAGCTTTGCCAGCGAAGACTATGGCTACACCTTC.

CDR3: CASSSRTGAQEAFF. In DNA, the CDR3 is TGTGCCAGCAGTTCCCGGACAGGGGCGCAGGAAGCTTTCTTT. The chain joins TRBV12-3 or TRBV12-4 to TRBJ1-1; 9 bases line up with TRBD1. J gave up 8 bases and V 4 bases, and 8 bases lay outside the gene matches. The CDR3 is made up of 14 amino acids.

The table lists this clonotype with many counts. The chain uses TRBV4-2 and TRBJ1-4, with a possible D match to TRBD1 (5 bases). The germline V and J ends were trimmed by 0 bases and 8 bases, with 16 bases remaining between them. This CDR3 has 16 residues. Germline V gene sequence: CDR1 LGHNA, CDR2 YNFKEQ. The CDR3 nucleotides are TGTGCCAGCAGCCAAGATCCGGGAGGGACGGACGAAAAACTGTTTTTT. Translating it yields CASSQDPGGTDEKLFF.

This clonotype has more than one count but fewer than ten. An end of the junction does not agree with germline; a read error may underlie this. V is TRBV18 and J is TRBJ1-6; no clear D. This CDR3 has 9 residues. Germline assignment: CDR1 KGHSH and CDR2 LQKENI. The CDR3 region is CATRRTDPF. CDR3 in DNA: TGTGCCACTCGCCGGACGGACCCCTTT.

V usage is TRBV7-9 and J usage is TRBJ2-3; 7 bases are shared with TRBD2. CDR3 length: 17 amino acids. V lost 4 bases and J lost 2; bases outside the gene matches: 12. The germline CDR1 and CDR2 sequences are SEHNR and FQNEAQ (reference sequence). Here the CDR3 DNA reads TGTGCCAGCAGCTCAGCGGGACCTAGAACGCTCACAGATACGCAGTATTTT. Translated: CASSSAGPRTLTDTQYF.

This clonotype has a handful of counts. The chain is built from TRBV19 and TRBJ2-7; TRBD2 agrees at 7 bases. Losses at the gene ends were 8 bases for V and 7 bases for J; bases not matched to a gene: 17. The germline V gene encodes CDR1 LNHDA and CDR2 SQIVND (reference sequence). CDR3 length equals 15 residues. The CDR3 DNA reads TGTGCCAGTGGACGGGGGGTTGAGGGCTTTTCTGAGCAGTACTTC. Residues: CASGRGVEGFSEQYF.

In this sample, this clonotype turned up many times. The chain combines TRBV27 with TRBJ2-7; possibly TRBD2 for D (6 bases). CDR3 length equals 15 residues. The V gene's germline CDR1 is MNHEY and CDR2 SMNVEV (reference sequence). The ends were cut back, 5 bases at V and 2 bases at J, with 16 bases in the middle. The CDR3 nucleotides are TGTGCCAGCAGTCCAAGTTTTAGCGGAACCTACGAGCAGTACTTC. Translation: CASSPSFSGTYEQYF.

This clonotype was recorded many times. CDR3 bases: TGTGCCAGCGATCCCAACTCGAACAATGAGCAGTTCTTC. It specifies CASDPNSNNEQFF. The rearrangement uses TRBV28 and TRBJ2-1; no clear D gene. CDR1 MDHEN and CDR2 SYDVKM come from the germline V gene. The ends were cut back, 8 bases at V and 5 bases at J, with 13 bases in the middle. There are 13 residues in the CDR3.

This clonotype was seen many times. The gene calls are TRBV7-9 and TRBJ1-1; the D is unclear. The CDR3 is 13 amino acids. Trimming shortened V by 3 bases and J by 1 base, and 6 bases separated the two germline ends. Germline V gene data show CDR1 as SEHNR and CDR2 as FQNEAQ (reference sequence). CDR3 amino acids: CASSFVRNTEAFF. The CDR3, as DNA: TGTGCCAGCAGCTTTGTGCGGAACACTGAAGCTTTCTTT.

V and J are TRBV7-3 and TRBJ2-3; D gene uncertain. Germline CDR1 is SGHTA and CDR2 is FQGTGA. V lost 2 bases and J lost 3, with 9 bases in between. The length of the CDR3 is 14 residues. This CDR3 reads CASSLWSQTDTQYF. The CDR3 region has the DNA TGTGCCAGCAGCTTATGGTCGCAGACAGATACGCAGTATTTT. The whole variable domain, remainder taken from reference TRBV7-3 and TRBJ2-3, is GAGVSQTPSNKVTEKGKYVELRCDPISGHTALYWYRQSLGQGPEFLIYFQGTGAADDSGLPNDRFFAVRPEGSVSTLKIQRTERGDSAVYLCASSLWSQTDTQYFGPGTRLTVL.

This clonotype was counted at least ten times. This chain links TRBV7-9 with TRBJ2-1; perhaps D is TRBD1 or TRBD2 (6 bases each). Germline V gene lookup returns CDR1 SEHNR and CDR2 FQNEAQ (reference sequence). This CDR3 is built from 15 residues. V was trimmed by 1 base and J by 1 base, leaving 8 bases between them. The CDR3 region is CASSLGGASYNEQFF. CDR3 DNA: TGTGCCAGCAGCTTAGGGGGGGCGTCCTACAATGAGCAGTTCTTC.

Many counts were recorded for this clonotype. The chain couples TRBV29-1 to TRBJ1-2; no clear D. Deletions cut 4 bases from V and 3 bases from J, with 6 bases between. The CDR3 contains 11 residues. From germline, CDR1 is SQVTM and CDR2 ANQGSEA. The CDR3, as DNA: TGCAGCGTTGGTCCAGACTATGGCTACACCTTC. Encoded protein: CSVGPDYGYTF.

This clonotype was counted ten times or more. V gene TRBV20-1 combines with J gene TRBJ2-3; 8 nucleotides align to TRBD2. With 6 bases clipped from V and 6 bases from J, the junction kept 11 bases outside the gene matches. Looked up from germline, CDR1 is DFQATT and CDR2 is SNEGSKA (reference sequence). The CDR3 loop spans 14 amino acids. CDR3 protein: CSAPEREMDDTQYF. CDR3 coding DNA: TGCAGTGCCCCAGAGCGGGAGATGGATGATACGCAGTATTTT.

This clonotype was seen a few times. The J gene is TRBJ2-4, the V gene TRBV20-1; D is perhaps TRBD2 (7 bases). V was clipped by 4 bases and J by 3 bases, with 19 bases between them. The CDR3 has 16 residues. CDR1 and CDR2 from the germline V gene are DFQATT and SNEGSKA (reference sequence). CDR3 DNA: TGCAGTGCTACGAGGGGGGGACGATCACTCAAAAACATTCAGTACTTC. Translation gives CSATRGGRSLKNIQYF.

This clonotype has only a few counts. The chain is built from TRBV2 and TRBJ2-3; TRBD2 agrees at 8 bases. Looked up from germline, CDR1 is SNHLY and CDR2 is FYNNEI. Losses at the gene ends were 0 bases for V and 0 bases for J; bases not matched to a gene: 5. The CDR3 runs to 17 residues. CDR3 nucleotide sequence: TGTGCCAGCAGTGAAGCGAGGGCTAGCGGGAGCACAGATACGCAGTATTTT. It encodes CASSEARASGSTDTQYF. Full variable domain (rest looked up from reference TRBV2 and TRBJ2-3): EPEVTQTPSHQVTQMGQEVILRCVPISNHLYFYWYRQILGQKVEFLVSFYNNEISEKSEIFDDQFSVERPDGSNFTLKIRSTKLEDSAMYFCASSEARASGSTDTQYFGPGTRLTVL.

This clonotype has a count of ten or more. The CDR3 reads CASSQGLRETQYF. CDR3 in DNA: TGTGCCAGCAGCCAAGGTTTGAGGGAGACCCAGTACTTC. The V and J genes are TRBV3-1 and TRBJ2-5; no clear D. Per the germline V gene, CDR1 is LGHDT and CDR2 is YNNKEL (reference sequence). This CDR3 is 13 amino acids long. Trimming cost V 1 base and J 5 bases, with 8 bases left between them.

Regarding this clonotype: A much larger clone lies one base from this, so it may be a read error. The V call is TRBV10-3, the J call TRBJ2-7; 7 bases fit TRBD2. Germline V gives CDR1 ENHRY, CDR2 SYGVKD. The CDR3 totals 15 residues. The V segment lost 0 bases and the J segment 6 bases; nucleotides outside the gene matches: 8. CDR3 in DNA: TGTGCCATCAGTGAGTCTGGCGGGAGAACCTGCGAGCAGTACTTC. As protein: CAISESGGRTCEQYF.

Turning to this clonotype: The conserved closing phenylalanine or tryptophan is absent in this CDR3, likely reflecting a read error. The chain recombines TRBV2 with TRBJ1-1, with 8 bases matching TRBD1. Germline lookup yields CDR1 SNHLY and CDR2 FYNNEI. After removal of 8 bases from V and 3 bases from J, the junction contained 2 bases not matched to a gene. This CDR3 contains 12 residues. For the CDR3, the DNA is TGTGCCAGCGGACAGGGTGACACTGAAGCTTTCTCT. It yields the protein CASGQGDTEAFS.

CDR3 in DNA: TGTGCCAGCAGTTACGGGTTGGGCGGGAGGCGAAATGAGCAGTTCTTC. It specifies CASSYGLGGRRNEQFF. V gene TRBV6-2 or TRBV6-3 combines with J gene TRBJ2-1, with 8 bases lining up with TRBD2. Germline V gives CDR1 MNHEY, CDR2 SVGEGT. The J segment lost 7 bases and the V segment lost 2 bases, leaving 10 bases of the junction unmatched. The CDR3 is made up of 16 amino acids.

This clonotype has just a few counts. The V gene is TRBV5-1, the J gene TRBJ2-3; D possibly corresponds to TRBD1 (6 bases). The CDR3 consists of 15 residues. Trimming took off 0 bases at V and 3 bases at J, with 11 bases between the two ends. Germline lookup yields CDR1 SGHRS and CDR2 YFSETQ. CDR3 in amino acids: CASSLEGVETDTQYF. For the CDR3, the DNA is TGCGCCAGCAGCTTGGAGGGGGTTGAGACAGATACGCAGTATTTT.